This T cell receptor beta chain derives from a study of blood T cell repertoires in COVID-19. Sequencing was performed with immunoSEQ multiplex PCR; in TCRdb, only in-frame clones are kept and a portion is missing. The repertoire holds around 200,000 clones, with around four fifths as singletons. This CDR3 comprises 14 residues. The V gene lost 4 bases and the J gene lost 4 bases, with 15 bases spanning the gap. The germline CDR1 and CDR2 sequences are SGHKS and YYEKEE (reference sequence). Sequencing was carried out using peripheral blood. This TCR came from a man aged 35 to 55 with active or convalescent COVID-19. The chain has TRBV5-5 and TRBJ2-7; possible D gene TRBD2, 5 bases. CDR3 sequence (DNA): TGTGCCAGCAGCCCACTGAGGGCGGTGTACGAGCAGTACTTC. It specifies CASSPLRAVYEQYF.